This T cell receptor beta chain stems from a study of blood T cell repertoires in COVID-19. The CDR3 consists of 15 residues. Produced via immunoSEQ multiplex PCR; TCRdb's table is partial and in-frame only. The sample lists hundreds of thousands of clones, around 87% occurring once. Participant reports of clinical history set cohort assignment. Before being deemed recovered, Cohort 3 donors had two negative PCRs, clearance, or symptom resolution. The source is a man aged 18 to 29 who had recovered from COVID-19. The sequencing input was PBMCs or T cells enriched from blood (not recorded which). V and J are TRBV21-1 and TRBJ1-4; TRBD1 reflects the table's D call only, with no check against the DNA. The J call is in doubt because the DNA end fits TRBJ2-2 better. TRBV21-1 is an annotated pseudogene. The CDR3 coding sequence is TGTGCCAGCAGCCCACACCGCAGACAGGGTACGGAGCTGTTTTTT. This gives the protein CASSPHRRQGTELFF.